Listed below are T cell receptor beta chains from one sample, sequenced in a study of T cell repertoires in cytomegalovirus infection. TCRdb fed the reads into MiXCR, producing one record per CDR3 protein. The sample shows about 900,000 distinct CDR3 sequences, 31% of them seen only once. Their cognate antigens are unknown. Here the sequenced sample was cultured CD8+ T cells from PBMCs, taken from culture after CMV antigen stimulation. All receptors derive from a human donor in good health (CMV status not recorded). Some clones in this sample may be carry-over from other donors' samples. Both conserved end residues are part of each CDR3. The D gene is left open where the match is weak. Rows may omit the clone size; those that give it use once, few, many or a size class.

len	d_gene	v_gene	abundance	j_gene	CDR3aa	CDR3nt
16	TRBD2	TRBV7-9	.	TRBJ2-1	CASSPPSGGIYNEQFF	TGTGCCAGCAGCCCGCCAAGCGGGGGGATTTACAATGAGCAGTTCTTC
21	TRBD2	TRBV12-3/TRBV12-4	few	TRBJ2-2	CASKGKVTGTSGGGGTGELFF	TGTGCCAGCAAGGGAAAAGTAACCGGGACTAGCGGGGGGGGCGGCACCGGGGAGCTGTTTTTT
10	.	TRBV7-9	once	TRBJ2-1	CASRTAEQFF	TGTGCCTCCCGGACTGCCGAGCAGTTCTTC
13	.	TRBV6-8	few	TRBJ2-1	CASSLNHYNEQFF	TGTGCCAGCAGTCTAAACCACTACAATGAGCAGTTCTTC
17	TRBD1	TRBV6-1	.	TRBJ2-2	CASSRPGTGLSTGELFF	TGTGCCAGCAGTCGTCCCGGGACAGGGTTGAGCACCGGGGAGCTGTTTTTT
11	.	TRBV25-1	few	TRBJ1-1	CASVIGTEAFF	TGTGCCAGTGTCATAGGCACTGAAGCTTTCTTT
16	TRBD1	TRBV11-1	.	TRBJ1-1	CASSLALQGSNTEAFF	TGTGCCAGCAGCTTAGCCCTACAGGGGTCGAACACTGAAGCTTTCTTT
13	TRBD1	TRBV6-5	few	TRBJ2-7	CASSYQTGVEQYF	TGTGCCAGCAGTTACCAGACAGGGGTCGAGCAGTACTTC
10	.	TRBV7-9	many	TRBJ2-2	CATYTGELFF	TGTGCCACCTACACCGGGGAGCTGTTTTTT
14	TRBD2	TRBV27	few	TRBJ2-5	CASSRRSSGETQYF	TGTGCCAGCAGCCGTAGGTCTAGCGGAGAGACCCAGTACTTC
15	.	TRBV19	few	TRBJ1-4	CASSIGGRGYEKLFF	TGTGCCAGTAGTATAGGAGGCAGGGGTTATGAAAAACTGTTTTTT
14	.	TRBV7-2	many	TRBJ1-1	CASSYGGTNTEAFF	TGTGCCAGCAGCTACGGGGGAACGAACACTGAAGCTTTCTTT
12	.	TRBV9	.	TRBJ2-1	CASSPEEYEQFF	TGTGCCAGCAGCCCCGAGGAGTATGAGCAGTTCTTC
20	.	TRBV7-5	few	TRBJ2-5	CISVPEALRTGGRSGGTQYF	.
15	.	TRBV4-1	.	TRBJ1-5	CASSLESLSNQPQHF	TGCGCCAGCAGCTTGGAGAGCCTTAGCAATCAGCCCCAGCATTTT
17	.	TRBV12-5	.	TRBJ1-5	CASGLVLSSEAGQPQHF	TGTGCTAGTGGTTTGGTCCTATCGTCCGAGGCCGGTCAGCCCCAGCATTTT
14	.	TRBV7-6	.	TRBJ2-1	CASSILSSHNEQFF	TGTGCCAGCAGCATCCTGAGTAGCCACAATGAGCAGTTCTTC
17	TRBD1	TRBV27	.	TRBJ1-2	CASSFGYRGPSFYGYTF	TGTGCCAGCAGTTTCGGCTACAGGGGCCCGAGCTTCTATGGCTACACCTTC
16	.	TRBV28	.	TRBJ2-1	CASSIRGPTSYNEQFF	TGTGCCAGCAGTATACGGGGGCCTACCTCCTACAATGAGCAGTTCTTC
18	TRBD2	TRBV7-2	few	TRBJ2-1	CASSLGLAGGRAYNEQFF	TGTGCCAGCAGCTTAGGGCTAGCGGGGGGCAGGGCCTACAATGAGCAGTTCTTC
18	TRBD1	TRBV24-1	.	TRBJ2-2	CATSDLPRQGLNTGELFF	TGTGCCACCAGTGATCTCCCTAGACAGGGGCTGAACACCGGGGAGCTGTTTTTT
15	TRBD1	TRBV10-3	.	TRBJ1-2	CAISGTGGEEYGYTF	TGTGCCATCAGTGGGACAGGGGGCGAAGAATATGGCTACACCTTC
14	.	TRBV12-3/TRBV12-4	many	TRBJ2-2	CASRSGGSAGELFF	TGTGCCAGCAGATCAGGTGGTTCTGCCGGGGAGCTGTTTTTT
15	TRBD2	TRBV5-1	.	TRBJ2-1	CASSLLSGGEYEQFF	TGCGCCAGCAGCTTGCTGAGCGGGGGGGAATATGAGCAGTTCTTC
16	.	TRBV19	.	TRBJ1-2	CASSIDVAETNYGYTF	TGTGCCAGTAGTATAGATGTGGCTGAAACTAACTATGGCTACACCTTC
14	TRBD1	TRBV4-1	.	TRBJ1-1	CASSQALGQTEAFF	TGCGCCAGCAGCCAAGCATTGGGACAGACTGAAGCTTTCTTT
13	.	TRBV4-1	.	TRBJ2-5	CASSQVPRETQYF	TGCGCCAGCAGCCAAGTCCCCCGGGAGACCCAGTACTTC
17	.	TRBV27	.	TRBJ2-1	CASRTIVDEGIQGEQFF	TGTGCCAGCAGGACTATCGTGGACGAGGGAATACAGGGTGAGCAGTTCTTC
14	TRBD1	TRBV15	.	TRBJ2-1	CATSRYTGANEQFF	TGTGCCACCAGCAGATACACAGGGGCCAATGAGCAGTTCTTC
18	.	TRBV19	few	TRBJ1-1	CASSSLYRSSGANTEAFF	TGTGCCAGTAGCTCCCTTTACAGGTCCAGCGGAGCGAACACTGAAGCTTTCTTT
12	.	TRBV27	.	TRBJ2-3	CASSSDLLWQYF	TGTGCCAGCAGTTCGGACCTCCTTTGGCAGTATTTT
16	.	TRBV28	.	TRBJ2-3	CASSSFGKLCTDTQYF	TGTGCCAGCAGTTCCTTCGGAAAACTTTGCACAGATACGCAGTATTTT
15	TRBD1	TRBV12-3/TRBV12-4	few	TRBJ2-1	CASSLGQGAPYEQFF	TGTGCCAGCAGCTTAGGGCAGGGGGCGCCGTATGAGCAGTTCTTC
16	.	TRBV10-3	many	TRBJ2-3	CAISESVGGGSDTQYF	TGTGCCATCAGTGAGTCGGTGGGGGGCGGGTCAGATACGCAGTATTTT
15	.	TRBV4-2	few	TRBJ2-7	CASSQVIGRSYEQYF	TGTGCCAGCAGCCAAGTGATAGGGAGATCCTACGAGCAGTACTTC
18	TRBD1	TRBV6-2/TRBV6-3	.	TRBJ1-5	CASSLLIGSGTDQQPQHF	TGTGCCAGCAGTTTACTAATAGGATCCGGGACAGACCAGCAGCCCCAGCATTTT
17	TRBD1	TRBV7-4	.	TRBJ1-3	CASSPWTGGERGNTIYF	TGTGCCAGCAGCCCATGGACAGGGGGCGAGAGGGGGAACACCATATATTTT
14	.	TRBV11-3	.	TRBJ2-1	CASSPQGHYNEQFF	TGTGCCAGCAGCCCGCAGGGGCACTACAATGAGCAGTTCTTC
14	TRBD1	TRBV7-8	many	TRBJ2-1	CASSSGTGKNEQFF	TGTGCCAGCAGCTCCGGGACAGGGAAAAATGAGCAGTTCTTC
14	.	TRBV27	.	TRBJ1-2	CASGEMGTFYGYTF	TGTGCCAGCGGAGAAATGGGAACTTTCTATGGCTACACCTTC
14	.	TRBV7-9	few	TRBJ1-1	CASRVGAVNTEAFF	TGTGCCAGCAGAGTAGGGGCCGTGAACACTGAAGCTTTCTTT
17	.	TRBV6-5	many	TRBJ2-7	CASSYTPSGIDSYEQYF	TGTGCCAGCAGTTACACCCCTTCGGGCATAGACTCCTACGAGCAGTACTTC
12	.	TRBV12-3/TRBV12-4	few	TRBJ2-7	CASTRGPGEQYF	TGTGCCAGCACCCGGGGACCGGGGGAGCAGTACTTC
14	TRBD1	TRBV6-1	many	TRBJ2-1	CASSEGTGLDEQFF	TGTGCCAGCAGTGAAGGGACAGGACTGGATGAGCAGTTCTTC
15	TRBD1	TRBV13	once	TRBJ2-5	CASSGRGRVVETQYF	TGTGCCAGCAGCGGAAGGGGGCGAGTAGTAGAGACCCAGTACTTC